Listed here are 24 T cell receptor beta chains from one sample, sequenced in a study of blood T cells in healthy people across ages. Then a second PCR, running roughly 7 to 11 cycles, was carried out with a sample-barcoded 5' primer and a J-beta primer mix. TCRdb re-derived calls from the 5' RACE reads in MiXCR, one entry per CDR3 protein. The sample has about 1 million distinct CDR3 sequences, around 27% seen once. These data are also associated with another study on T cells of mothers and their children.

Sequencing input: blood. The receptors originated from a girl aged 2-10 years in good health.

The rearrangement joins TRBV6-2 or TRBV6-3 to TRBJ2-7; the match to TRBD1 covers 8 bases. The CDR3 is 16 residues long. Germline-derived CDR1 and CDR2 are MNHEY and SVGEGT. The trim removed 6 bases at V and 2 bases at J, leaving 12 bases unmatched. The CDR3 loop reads CASRYRQGMVPYEQYF. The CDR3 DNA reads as TGTGCCAGCAGGTACAGACAGGGGATGGTTCCCTACGAGCAGTACTTC.

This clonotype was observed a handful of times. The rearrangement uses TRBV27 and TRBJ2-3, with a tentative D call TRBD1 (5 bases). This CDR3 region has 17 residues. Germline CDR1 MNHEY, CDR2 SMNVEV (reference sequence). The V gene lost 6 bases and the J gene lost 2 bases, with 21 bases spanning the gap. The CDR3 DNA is TGTGCCAGCAGGAAGATGGGCAGGGCCCAACCCACAGATACGCAGTATTTT. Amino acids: CASRKMGRAQPTDTQYF.

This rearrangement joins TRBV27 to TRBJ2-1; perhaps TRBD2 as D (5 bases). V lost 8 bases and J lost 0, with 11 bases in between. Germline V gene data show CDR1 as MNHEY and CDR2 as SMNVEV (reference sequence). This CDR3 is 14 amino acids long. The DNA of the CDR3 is TGTGCCAGCGGACTGCTAAGCTCCTACAATGAGCAGTTCTTC. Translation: CASGLLSSYNEQFF.

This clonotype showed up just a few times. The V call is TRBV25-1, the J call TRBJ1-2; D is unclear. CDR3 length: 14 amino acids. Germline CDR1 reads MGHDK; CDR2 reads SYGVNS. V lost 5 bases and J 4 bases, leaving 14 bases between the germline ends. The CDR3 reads CASSSATPSYGYTF. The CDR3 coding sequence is TGTGCCAGCAGTAGCGCCACTCCTAGCTATGGCTACACCTTC.

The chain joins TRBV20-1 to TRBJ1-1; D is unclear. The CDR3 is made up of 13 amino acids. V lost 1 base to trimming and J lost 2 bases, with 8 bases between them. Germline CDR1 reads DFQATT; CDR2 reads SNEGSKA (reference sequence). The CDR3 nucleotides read TGCAGTGCTAGAGGCAGGCTTAACACTGAAGCTTTCTTT. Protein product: CSARGRLNTEAFF.

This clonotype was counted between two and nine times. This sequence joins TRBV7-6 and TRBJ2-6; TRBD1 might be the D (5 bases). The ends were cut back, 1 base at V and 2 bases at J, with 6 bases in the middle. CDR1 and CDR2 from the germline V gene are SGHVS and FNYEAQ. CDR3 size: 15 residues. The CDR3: CASSLDRTGANVLTF. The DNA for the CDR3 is TGTGCCAGCAGCTTAGACAGGACTGGGGCCAACGTCCTGACTTTC.

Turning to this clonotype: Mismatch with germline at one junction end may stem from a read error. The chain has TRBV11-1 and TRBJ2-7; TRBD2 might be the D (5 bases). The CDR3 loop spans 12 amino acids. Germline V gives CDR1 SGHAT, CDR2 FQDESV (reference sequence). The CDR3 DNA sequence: TGTACCAGCAGCTCCCATAGCGACGAGCAGTACTTC. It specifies CTSSSHSDEQYF.

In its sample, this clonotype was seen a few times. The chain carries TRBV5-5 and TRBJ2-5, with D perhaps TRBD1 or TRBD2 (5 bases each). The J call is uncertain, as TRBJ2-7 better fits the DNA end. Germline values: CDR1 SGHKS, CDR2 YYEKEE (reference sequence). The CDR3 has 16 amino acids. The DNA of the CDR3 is TGTGCCAGCAGCGCGGACCGGGACGGACAAAAGTACGAGCAGTACTTC. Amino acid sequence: CASSADRDGQKYEQYF.

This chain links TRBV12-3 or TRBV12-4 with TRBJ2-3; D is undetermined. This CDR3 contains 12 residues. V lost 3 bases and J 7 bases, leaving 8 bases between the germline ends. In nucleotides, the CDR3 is TGTGCCAGCAGTTTCGACACCTATACGCAGTATTTT. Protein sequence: CASSFDTYTQYF.

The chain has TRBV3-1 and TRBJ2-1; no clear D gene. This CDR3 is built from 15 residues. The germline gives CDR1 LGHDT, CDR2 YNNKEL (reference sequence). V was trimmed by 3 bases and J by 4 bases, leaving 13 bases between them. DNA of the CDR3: TGTGCCAGCAGCCAGCGACTGCCCCCTTACAATGAGCAGTTCTTC. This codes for CASSQRLPPYNEQFF.

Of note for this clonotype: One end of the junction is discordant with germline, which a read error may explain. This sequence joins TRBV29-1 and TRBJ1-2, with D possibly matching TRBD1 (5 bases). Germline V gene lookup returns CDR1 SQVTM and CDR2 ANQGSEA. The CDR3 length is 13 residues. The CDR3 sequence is CSARRDGVYGYAF. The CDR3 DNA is TGCAGCGCCCGACGGGACGGAGTCTATGGCTACGCCTTC.

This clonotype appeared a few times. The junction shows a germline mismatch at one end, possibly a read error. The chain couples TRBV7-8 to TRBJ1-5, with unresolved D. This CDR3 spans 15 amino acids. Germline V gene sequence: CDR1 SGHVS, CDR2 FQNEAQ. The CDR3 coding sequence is TGTGCCAGCAGCTTAGAGTTGCGTAGCAATCAGCCCCAACATTTT. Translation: CASSLELRSNQPQHF.

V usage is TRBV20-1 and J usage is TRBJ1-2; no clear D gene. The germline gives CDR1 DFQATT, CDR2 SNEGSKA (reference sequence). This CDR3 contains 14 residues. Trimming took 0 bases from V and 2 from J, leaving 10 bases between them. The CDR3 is CSAREEGVNYGYTF. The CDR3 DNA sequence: TGCAGTGCTAGAGAGGAGGGTGTAAACTATGGCTACACCTTC.

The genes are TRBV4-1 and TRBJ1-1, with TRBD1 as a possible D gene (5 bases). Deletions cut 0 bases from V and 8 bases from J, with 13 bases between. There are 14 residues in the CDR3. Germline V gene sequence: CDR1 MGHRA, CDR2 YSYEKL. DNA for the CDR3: TGCGCCAGCAGCCAAGAGCAGGGTTGGGCAGAAGCTTTCTTT. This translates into CASSQEQGWAEAFF.

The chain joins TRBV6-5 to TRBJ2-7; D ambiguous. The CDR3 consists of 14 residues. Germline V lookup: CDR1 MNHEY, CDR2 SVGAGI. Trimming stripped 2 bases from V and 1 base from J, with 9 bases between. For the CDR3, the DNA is TGTGCCAGCAGTTACGGGCCAAAATCCTACGAGCAGTACTTC. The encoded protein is CASSYGPKSYEQYF.

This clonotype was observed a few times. DNA for the CDR3: TGTGCCAGCATGCGAGGAAACAATGAGCAGTTCTTC. Translated, it gives CASMRGNNEQFF. The genes are TRBV25-1 and TRBJ2-1; D not resolved. This CDR3 has 12 residues. Per germline, CDR1 MGHDK and CDR2 SYGVNS. The ends were cut back, 7 bases at V and 5 bases at J, with 9 bases in the middle.

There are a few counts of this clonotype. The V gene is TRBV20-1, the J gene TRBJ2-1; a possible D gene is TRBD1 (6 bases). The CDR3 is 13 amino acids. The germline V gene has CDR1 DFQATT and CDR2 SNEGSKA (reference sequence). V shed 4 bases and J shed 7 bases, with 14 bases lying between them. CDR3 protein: CSANRGGRNEQFF. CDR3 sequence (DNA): TGCAGTGCTAATAGAGGGGGAAGAAATGAGCAGTTCTTC.

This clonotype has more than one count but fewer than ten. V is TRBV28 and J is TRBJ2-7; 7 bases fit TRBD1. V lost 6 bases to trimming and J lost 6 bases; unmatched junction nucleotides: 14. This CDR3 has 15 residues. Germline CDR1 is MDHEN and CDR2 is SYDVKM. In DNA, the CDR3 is TGTGCCAGCAGCCCTAGGGGACAGAACCTCGTCGAGCAGTACTTC. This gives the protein CASSPRGQNLVEQYF.

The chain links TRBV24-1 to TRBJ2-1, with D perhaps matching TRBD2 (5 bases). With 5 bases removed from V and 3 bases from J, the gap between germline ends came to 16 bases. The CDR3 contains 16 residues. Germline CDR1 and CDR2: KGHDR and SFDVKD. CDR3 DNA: TGTGCCACCAGTGGAGGGAGCGGAACCTTCTACAATGAGCAGTTCTTC. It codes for CATSGGSGTFYNEQFF.

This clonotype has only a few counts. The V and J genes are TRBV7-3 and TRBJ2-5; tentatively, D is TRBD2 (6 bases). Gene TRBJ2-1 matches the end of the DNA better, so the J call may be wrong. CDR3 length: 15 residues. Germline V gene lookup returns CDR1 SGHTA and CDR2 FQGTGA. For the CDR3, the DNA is TGTGCCAGCAGCTTAGCTAGCGTGGAATACAATGAGCAGTTCTTC. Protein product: CASSLASVEYNEQFF.

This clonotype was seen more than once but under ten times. The CDR3 is CASSPAGTSGESLIYEQYF. CDR3 bases: TGTGCCAGCAGCCCTGCCGGGACTAGCGGGGAATCCCTAATATACGAGCAGTACTTC. V is TRBV4-2 and J is TRBJ2-5; 13 positions agree with TRBD2. The tail of the sequence fits TRBJ2-7 better, so the J call may be wrong. Germline CDR1 reads LGHNA; CDR2 reads YNFKEQ. This CDR3 has 19 residues.

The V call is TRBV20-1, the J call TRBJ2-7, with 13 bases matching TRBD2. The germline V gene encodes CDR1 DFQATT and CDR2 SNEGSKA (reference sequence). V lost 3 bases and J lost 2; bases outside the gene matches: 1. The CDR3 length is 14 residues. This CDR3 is CSARTSGRTYEQYF. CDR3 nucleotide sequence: TGCAGTGCTAGGACTAGCGGGAGGACCTACGAGCAGTACTTC.

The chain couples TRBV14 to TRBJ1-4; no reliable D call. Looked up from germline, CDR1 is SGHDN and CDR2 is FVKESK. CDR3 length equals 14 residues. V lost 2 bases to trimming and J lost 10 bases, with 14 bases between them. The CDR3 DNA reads TGTGCCAGCAGCCAAATCGCAGGAGGTGGAAAACTGTTTTTT. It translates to CASSQIAGGGKLFF.

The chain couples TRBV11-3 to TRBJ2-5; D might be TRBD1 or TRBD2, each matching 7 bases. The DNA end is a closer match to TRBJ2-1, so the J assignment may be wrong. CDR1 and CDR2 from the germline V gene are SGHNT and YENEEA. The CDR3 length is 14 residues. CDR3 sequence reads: CASSFSRGGNEQFF. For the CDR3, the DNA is TGTGCCAGCAGTTTTTCCAGGGGGGGAAATGAGCAGTTCTTC.